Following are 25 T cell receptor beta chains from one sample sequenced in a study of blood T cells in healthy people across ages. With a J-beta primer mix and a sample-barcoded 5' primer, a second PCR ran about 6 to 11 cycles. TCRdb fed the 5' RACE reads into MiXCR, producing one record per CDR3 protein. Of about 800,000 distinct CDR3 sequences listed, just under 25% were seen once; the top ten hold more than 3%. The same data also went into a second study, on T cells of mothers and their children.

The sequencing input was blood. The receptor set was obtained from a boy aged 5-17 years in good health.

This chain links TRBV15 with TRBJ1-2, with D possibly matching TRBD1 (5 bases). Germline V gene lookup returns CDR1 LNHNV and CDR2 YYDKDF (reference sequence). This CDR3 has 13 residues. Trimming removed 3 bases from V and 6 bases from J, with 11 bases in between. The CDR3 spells CATSREGLDGYTF. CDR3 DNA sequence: TGTGCCACCAGCAGGGAGGGGCTCGATGGCTACACCTTC.

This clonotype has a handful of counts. Here the CDR3 reads CASSVAAQETQYF. CDR3 nucleotide sequence: TGTGCCAGCAGCGTTGCGGCCCAAGAGACCCAGTACTTC. This rearrangement joins TRBV9 to TRBJ2-5; no clear D gene. Between the trimmed V and J ends, which lost 2 bases and 1 base, there was a span of 6 bases. There are 13 residues in the CDR3. In germline, CDR1 is SGDLS, CDR2 YYNGEE.

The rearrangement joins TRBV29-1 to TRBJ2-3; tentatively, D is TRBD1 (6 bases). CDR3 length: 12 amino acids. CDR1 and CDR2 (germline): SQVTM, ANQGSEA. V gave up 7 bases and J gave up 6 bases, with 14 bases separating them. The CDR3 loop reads CSAKQGLDTQYF. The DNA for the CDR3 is TGCAGCGCCAAACAGGGCTTGGATACGCAGTATTTT.

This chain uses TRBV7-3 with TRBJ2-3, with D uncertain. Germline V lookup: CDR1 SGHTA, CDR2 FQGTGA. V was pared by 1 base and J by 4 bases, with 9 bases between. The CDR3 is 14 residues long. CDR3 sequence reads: CASSLSASSDTQYF. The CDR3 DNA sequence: TGTGCCAGCAGCTTAAGTGCGAGTTCAGATACGCAGTATTTT.

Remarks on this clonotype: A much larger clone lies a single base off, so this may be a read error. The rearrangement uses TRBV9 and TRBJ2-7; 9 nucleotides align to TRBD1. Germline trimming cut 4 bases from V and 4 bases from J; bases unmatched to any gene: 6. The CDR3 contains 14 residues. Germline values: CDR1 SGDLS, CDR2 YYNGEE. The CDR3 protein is CASSRDRVKYEQYF. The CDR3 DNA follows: TGTGCCAGCAGCAGGGACAGGGTGAAATACGAGCAGTACTTC.

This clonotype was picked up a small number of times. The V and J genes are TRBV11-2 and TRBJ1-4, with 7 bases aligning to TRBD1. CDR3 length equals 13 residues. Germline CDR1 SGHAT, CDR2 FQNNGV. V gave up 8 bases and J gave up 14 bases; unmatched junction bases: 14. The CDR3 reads CASGTGTAWSLFF. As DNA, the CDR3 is TGTGCCAGCGGAACTGGGACAGCCTGGTCCCTGTTTTTT.

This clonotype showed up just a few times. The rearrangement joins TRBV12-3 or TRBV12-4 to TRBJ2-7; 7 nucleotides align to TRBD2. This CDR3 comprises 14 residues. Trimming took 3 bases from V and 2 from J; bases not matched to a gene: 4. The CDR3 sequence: CASSFGAGAYEQYF. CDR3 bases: TGTGCCAGCAGTTTTGGGGCGGGGGCCTACGAGCAGTACTTC.

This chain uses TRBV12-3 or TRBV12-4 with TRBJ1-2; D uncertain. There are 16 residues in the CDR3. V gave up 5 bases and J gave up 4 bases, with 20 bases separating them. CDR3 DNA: TGTGCCAGCAGTCTGGACCCGGGCGCGGGAAGCTATGGCTACACCTTC. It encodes CASSLDPGAGSYGYTF.

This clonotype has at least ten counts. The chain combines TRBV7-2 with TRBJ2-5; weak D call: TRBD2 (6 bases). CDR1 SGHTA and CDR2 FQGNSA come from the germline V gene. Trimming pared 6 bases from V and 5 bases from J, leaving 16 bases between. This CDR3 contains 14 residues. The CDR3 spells CASSLTGSGETQYF. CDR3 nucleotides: TGTGCCAGCAGTTTAACCGGGAGCGGTGAGACCCAGTACTTC.

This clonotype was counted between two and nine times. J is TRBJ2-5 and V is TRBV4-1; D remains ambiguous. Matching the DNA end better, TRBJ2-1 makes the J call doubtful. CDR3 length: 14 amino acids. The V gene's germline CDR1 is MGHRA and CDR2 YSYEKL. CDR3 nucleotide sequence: TGCGCCAGCAGCCAAGACAGGCCGGGCAATGAGCAGTTCTTC. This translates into CASSQDRPGNEQFF.

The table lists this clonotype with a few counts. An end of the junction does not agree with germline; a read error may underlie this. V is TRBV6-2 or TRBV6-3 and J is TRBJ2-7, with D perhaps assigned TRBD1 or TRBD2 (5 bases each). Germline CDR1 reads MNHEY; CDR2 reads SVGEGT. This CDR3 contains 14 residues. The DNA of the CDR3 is TGTGCTAGCATCCCACGGGGCAGAACCTACGAGCAGTACTTC. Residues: CASIPRGRTYEQYF.

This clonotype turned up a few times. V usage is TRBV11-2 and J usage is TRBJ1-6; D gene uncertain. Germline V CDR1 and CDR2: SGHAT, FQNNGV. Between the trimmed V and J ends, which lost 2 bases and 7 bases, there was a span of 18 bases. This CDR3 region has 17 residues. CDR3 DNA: TGTGCCAGCAGCTTAAAAGGGAGAGGGCCGATGAATTCACCCCTCCACTTT. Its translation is CASSLKGRGPMNSPLHF.

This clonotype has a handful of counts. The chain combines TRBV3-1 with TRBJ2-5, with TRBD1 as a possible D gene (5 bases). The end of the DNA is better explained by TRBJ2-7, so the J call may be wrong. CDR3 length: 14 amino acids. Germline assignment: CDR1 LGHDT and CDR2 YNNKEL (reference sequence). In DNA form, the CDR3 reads TGTGCCAGCAGCCAGGCGTGGACAAGCTACGAGCAGTACTTC. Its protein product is CASSQAWTSYEQYF.

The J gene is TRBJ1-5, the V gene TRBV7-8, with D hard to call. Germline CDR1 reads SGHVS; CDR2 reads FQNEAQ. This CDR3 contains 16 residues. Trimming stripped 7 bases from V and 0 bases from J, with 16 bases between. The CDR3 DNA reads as TGTGCCAGCACCCGAGGACCTTCGTATAGCAATCAGCCCCAGCATTTT. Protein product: CASTRGPSYSNQPQHF.

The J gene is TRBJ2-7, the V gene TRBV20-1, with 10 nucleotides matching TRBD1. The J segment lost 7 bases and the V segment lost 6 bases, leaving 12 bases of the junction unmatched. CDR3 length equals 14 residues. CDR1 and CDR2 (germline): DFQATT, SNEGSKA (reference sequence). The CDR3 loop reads CSAVSGTGAREQYF. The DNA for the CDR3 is TGCAGTGCCGTGTCCGGGACAGGGGCACGGGAGCAGTACTTC.

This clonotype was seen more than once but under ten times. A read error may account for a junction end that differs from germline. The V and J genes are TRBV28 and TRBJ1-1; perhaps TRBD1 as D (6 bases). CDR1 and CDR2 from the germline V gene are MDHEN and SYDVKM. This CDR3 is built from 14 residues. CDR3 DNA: TGTGCCGGCAGTTTCCGAACAGGGTTCATTGAAGCTTTCTTT. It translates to CAGSFRTGFIEAFF.

The chain's CDR3 is CASSLGSSAADTQYF. The CDR3 DNA follows: TGTGCCAGCAGCTTAGGGTCTAGCGCGGCAGATACGCAGTATTTT. The genes are TRBV11-2 and TRBJ2-3, with D maybe TRBD2 (6 bases). The CDR3 runs 15 residues. The V end was cut by 1 base, the J end by 4 bases, with 12 bases between. The V gene's germline CDR1 is SGHAT and CDR2 FQNNGV. The variable domain in full, completed from reference TRBV11-2 and TRBJ2-3, reads EAGVAQSPRYKIIEKRQSVAFWCNPISGHATLYWYQQILGQGPKLLIQFQNNGVVDDSQLPKDRFSAERLKGVDSTLKIQPAKLEDSAVYLCASSLGSSAADTQYFGPGTRLTVL.

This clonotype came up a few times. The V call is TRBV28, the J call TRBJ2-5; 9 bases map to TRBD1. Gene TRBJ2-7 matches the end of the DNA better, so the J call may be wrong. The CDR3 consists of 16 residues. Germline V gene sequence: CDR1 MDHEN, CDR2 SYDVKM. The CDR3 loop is CASSYTGGRTGDEQYF. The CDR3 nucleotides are TGTGCCAGCAGTTACACGGGGGGACGGACAGGGGACGAGCAGTACTTC.

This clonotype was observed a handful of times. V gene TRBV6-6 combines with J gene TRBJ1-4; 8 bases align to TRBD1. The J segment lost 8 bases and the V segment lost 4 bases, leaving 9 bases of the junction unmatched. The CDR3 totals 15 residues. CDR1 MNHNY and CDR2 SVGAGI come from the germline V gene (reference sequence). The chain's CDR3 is CASSSTDRQGEKLFF. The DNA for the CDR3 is TGTGCCAGCAGTTCCACAGACAGACAGGGGGAAAAACTGTTTTTT.

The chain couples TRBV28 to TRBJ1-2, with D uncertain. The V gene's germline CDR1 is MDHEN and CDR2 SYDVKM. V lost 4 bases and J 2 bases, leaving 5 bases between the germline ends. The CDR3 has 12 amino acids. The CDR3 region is CASSYKNYGYTF. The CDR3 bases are TGTGCCAGCAGTTATAAAAACTATGGCTACACCTTC.

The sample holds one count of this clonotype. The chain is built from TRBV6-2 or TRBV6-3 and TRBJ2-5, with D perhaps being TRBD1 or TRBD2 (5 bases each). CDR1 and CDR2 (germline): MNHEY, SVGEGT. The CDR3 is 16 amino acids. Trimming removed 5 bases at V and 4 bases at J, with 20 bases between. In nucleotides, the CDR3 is TGTGCCAGCAGTAGACCCCCTTTTGCAGGGACAGAGACCCAGTACTTC. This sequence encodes CASSRPPFAGTETQYF.

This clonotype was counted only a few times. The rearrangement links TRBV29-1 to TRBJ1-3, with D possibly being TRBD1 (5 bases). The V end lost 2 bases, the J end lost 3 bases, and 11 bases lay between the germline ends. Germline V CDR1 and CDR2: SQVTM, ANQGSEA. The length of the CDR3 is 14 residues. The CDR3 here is CSVEKVGGGNTIYF. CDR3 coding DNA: TGCAGCGTTGAAAAGGTCGGGGGTGGAAACACCATATATTTT.

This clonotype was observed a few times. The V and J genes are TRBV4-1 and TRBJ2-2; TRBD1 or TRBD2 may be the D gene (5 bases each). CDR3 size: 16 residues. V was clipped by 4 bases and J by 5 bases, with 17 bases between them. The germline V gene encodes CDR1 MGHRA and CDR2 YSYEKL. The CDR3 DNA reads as TGCGCCAGCAGCCCGGGGCGAAGTCGTTATACCGGGGAGCTGTTTTTT. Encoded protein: CASSPGRSRYTGELFF.

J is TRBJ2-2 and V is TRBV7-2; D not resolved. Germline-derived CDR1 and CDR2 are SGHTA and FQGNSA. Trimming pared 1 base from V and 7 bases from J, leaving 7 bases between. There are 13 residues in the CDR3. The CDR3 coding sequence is TGTGCCAGCAGCTTAGAAGCTTTCGGGGAGCTGTTTTTT. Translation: CASSLEAFGELFF.

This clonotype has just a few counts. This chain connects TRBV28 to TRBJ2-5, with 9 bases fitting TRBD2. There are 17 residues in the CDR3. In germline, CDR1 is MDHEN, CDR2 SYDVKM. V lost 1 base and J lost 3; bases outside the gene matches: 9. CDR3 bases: TGTGCCAGCAGTTTATTAGGGTGGTCTAGCGGGGAAGAGACCCAGTACTTC. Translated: CASSLLGWSSGEETQYF.